Each of the 23 T cell receptor beta chains below was sequenced from the same sample in a study of human T cells and chemical hapten exposure. TCRdb re-analysed the RACE reads in MiXCR, keeping a single row per CDR3 protein. The data show about 400,000 distinct CDR3 sequences, with just under 6.5% seen just once and around 5.6% held by the top ten. The time point was: patch test 2, 6 weeks after DPC sensitization. The sample's treatment: therapeutic diphenylcyclopropenone sensitization with weekly scalp DPC. Sequenced material: whole blood, taken in connection with sensitization to the hapten diphenylcyclopropenone (DPC). The receptors were gathered from a woman aged 18-30 years with alopecia areata. Some clones in this sample may be carry-over from other donors' samples.

This clonotype was counted between two and nine times. The V and J genes are TRBV6-5 and TRBJ1-2; no definite D call. The V end lost 4 bases, the J end lost 4 bases, and 25 bases lay between the germline ends. The CDR3 extends over 18 amino acids. Germline V gene data show CDR1 as MNHEY and CDR2 as SVGAGI. The CDR3 reads CASSSSAPDAPDAYGYTF. DNA for the CDR3: TGTGCCAGCAGTTCCTCTGCTCCGGACGCCCCAGACGCCTATGGCTACACCTTC.

This clonotype was observed at least ten times. The rearrangement uses TRBV21-1 and TRBJ2-3. TRBV21-1 is flagged as a pseudogene. The CDR3 is made up of 17 amino acids. The CDR3 nucleotides read TGTGCCAGCAGCAAAGAAAGTAGGATTCGAAGCACAGATACGCAGTATTTT. Protein: CASSKESRIRSTDTQYF.

Only a few counts were recorded for this clonotype. The CDR3 region has the DNA TGTGCCACCGATAATCCGGGACAGGGTGGAAATGAGCAGTTCTTC. Residues: CATDNPGQGGNEQFF. The chain links TRBV19 to TRBJ2-1; 9 positions agree with TRBD1. CDR1 is LNHDA and CDR2 is SQIVND in the germline V gene (reference sequence). J gave up 7 bases and V 10 bases, and 14 bases lay outside the gene matches. CDR3 length equals 15 residues.

The gene calls are TRBV5-4 and TRBJ2-1, with TRBD2 identical over 11 bases. Germline loops: CDR1 SGHNT, CDR2 YYREEE (reference sequence). The trim removed 5 bases at V and 4 bases at J, leaving 2 bases unmatched. The CDR3 runs 14 residues. In DNA, the CDR3 is TGTGCCAGCAGGGGGACTAGCGGATACAATGAGCAGTTCTTC. Its protein product is CASRGTSGYNEQFF.

This clonotype was seen a few times. The chain employs TRBV3-1 and TRBJ2-2, with no clear D. CDR3 length: 16 amino acids. Germline loops: CDR1 LGHDT, CDR2 YNNKEL (reference sequence). Trimming cost V 0 bases and J 7 bases, with 15 bases left between them. In DNA form, the CDR3 reads TGTGCCAGCAGCCAAGAATCGAAGGCGGCCCACGGGGAGCTGTTTTTT. Residues: CASSQESKAAHGELFF.

The rearrangement uses TRBV3-1 and TRBJ1-1; no firm D call. The CDR3 runs to 13 residues. With 4 bases removed from V and 6 bases from J, the gap between germline ends came to 12 bases. From germline, CDR1 is LGHDT and CDR2 YNNKEL (reference sequence). CDR3 bases: TGTGCCAGCAGCCCCCCCGAGGCCGCTGAAGCTTTCTTT. Protein sequence: CASSPPEAAEAFF.

The V gene is TRBV7-9, the J gene TRBJ2-1; D possibly corresponds to TRBD1 (6 bases). Germline loops: CDR1 SEHNR, CDR2 FQNEAQ (reference sequence). V dropped 5 bases and J dropped 4 bases, with 15 bases sitting between them. CDR3 length: 15 residues. The CDR3, as DNA: TGTGCCAGCAGCGGAACAGGGTCCCTATACAATGAGCAGTTCTTC. This sequence encodes CASSGTGSLYNEQFF.

This clonotype came up many times. V and J are TRBV6-4 and TRBJ1-1; no clear D. Trimming pared 5 bases from V and 1 base from J, leaving 8 bases between. Germline assignment: CDR1 MRHNA and CDR2 SNTAGT. The CDR3 spans 13 residues. CDR3 loop: CASSTDENTEAFF. DNA of the CDR3: TGTGCCAGCAGTACCGACGAGAACACTGAAGCTTTCTTT.

In this sample, this clonotype turned up a few times. V usage is TRBV9 and J usage is TRBJ2-6; D ambiguous. This CDR3 has 14 residues. V was clipped by 4 bases and J by 5 bases, with 10 bases between them. Germline lookup yields CDR1 SGDLS and CDR2 YYNGEE. CDR3 sequence: CASSSAPWANVLTF. CDR3 DNA sequence: TGTGCCAGCAGCTCGGCGCCGTGGGCCAACGTCCTGACTTTC.

This clonotype was observed a handful of times. The V and J genes are TRBV6-2 or TRBV6-3 and TRBJ1-1; D is unresolved. The CDR3 length is 12 residues. Trimming pared 10 bases from V and 5 bases from J, leaving 14 bases between. From germline, CDR1 is MNHEY and CDR2 SVGEGT. The CDR3 loop reads CATNAWGTEAFF. For the CDR3, the DNA is TGTGCCACCAACGCGTGGGGAACTGAAGCTTTCTTT.

In its sample, this clonotype was seen many times. V and J are TRBV29-1 and TRBJ1-1, with D possibly TRBD1 on 5 matching bases. With 8 bases removed from V and 1 base from J, the gap between germline ends came to 17 bases. Germline V gives CDR1 SQVTM, CDR2 ANQGSEA. This CDR3 is 14 amino acids long. CDR3 sequence: CSIWGDEQNTEAFF. The DNA for the CDR3 is TGCAGCATCTGGGGGGACGAACAGAACACTGAAGCTTTCTTT. The complete variable domain, with remaining parts taken from reference TRBV29-1 and TRBJ1-1, reads SAVISQKPSRDICQRGTSLTIQCQVDSQVTMMFWYRQQPGQSLTLIATANQGSEATYESGFVIDKFPISRPNLTFSTLTVSNMSPEDSSIYLCSIWGDEQNTEAFFGQGTRLTVV.

This clonotype was seen at least ten times. The V call is TRBV12-3 or TRBV12-4, the J call TRBJ1-6; no clear D. This CDR3 comprises 14 residues. Trimming took 7 bases from V and 7 from J, leaving 14 bases between them. As DNA, the CDR3 is TGTGCCAGCACAAGGGAGGGTTTGAATTCACCCCTCCACTTT. Translating gives CASTREGLNSPLHF.

Many counts were recorded for this clonotype. The chain carries TRBV6-5 and TRBJ2-2; D call uncertain. The CDR3 consists of 14 residues. From germline, CDR1 is MNHEY and CDR2 SVGAGI. Trimming took off 2 bases at V and 4 bases at J, with 8 bases between the two ends. CDR3: CASSYEGFTGELFF. In DNA, the CDR3 is TGTGCCAGCAGTTACGAAGGGTTCACCGGGGAGCTGTTTTTT.

This clonotype came up a few times. This chain connects TRBV4-1 to TRBJ1-1; D is unclear. Germline CDR1 is MGHRA and CDR2 is YSYEKL. The CDR3 extends over 14 amino acids. V lost 0 bases, J lost 11 bases, and 16 bases lay in between. The CDR3 DNA reads TGCGCCAGCAGCCAAGAGCCAGGCGAACGTGAGGCTTTCTTT. It encodes CASSQEPGEREAFF.

The V and J genes are TRBV4-3 and TRBJ2-5; the D call may be TRBD1 or TRBD2 (5 bases each). In germline, CDR1 is LGHNA, CDR2 YSLEER. CDR3 length: 14 amino acids. V lost 4 bases and J 2 bases, leaving 11 bases between the germline ends. The CDR3 bases are TGCGCCAGCAGCCCGGGGCTAGCTCAAGAGACCCAGTACTTC. This encodes CASSPGLAQETQYF.

The chain employs TRBV7-2 and TRBJ2-1; TRBD2 matches 8 bases. The V segment lost 5 bases and the J segment 15 bases; nucleotides outside the gene matches: 6. CDR1 and CDR2 (germline): SGHTA, FQGNSA. This CDR3 region has 11 residues. CDR3 sequence: CASSPGLAPFF. CDR3 DNA: TGTGCCAGCAGCCCCGGACTAGCACCGTTCTTC.

This clonotype was counted at least ten times. The chain combines TRBV12-3 or TRBV12-4 with TRBJ1-3; D is unclear. The CDR3 is made up of 15 amino acids. The V end lost 2 bases, the J end lost 5 bases, and 13 bases lay between the germline ends. The CDR3: CASSLKADWRNTIYF. For the CDR3, the DNA is TGTGCCAGCAGTTTAAAGGCGGACTGGCGAAACACCATATATTTT.

This clonotype has ten or more counts. J is TRBJ1-1 and V is TRBV3-1; the match to TRBD1 covers 7 bases. V dropped 0 bases and J dropped 5; count of bases not matched to a gene: 3. The CDR3 runs to 14 residues. The germline V gene encodes CDR1 LGHDT and CDR2 YNNKEL (reference sequence). CDR3 in amino acids: CASSQDQGETEAFF. For the CDR3, the DNA is TGTGCCAGCAGCCAAGATCAGGGGGAAACTGAAGCTTTCTTT.

The chain links TRBV20-1 to TRBJ1-2, with D possibly TRBD1 on 6 matching bases. V gave up 0 bases and J gave up 3 bases, with 14 bases separating them. Germline CDR1 reads DFQATT; CDR2 reads SNEGSKA (reference sequence). The CDR3 is 15 residues long. This chain's CDR3 is CSARDVWAGDYGYTF. CDR3 in DNA: TGCAGTGCTAGAGATGTGTGGGCAGGGGACTATGGCTACACCTTC.

Many counts were recorded for this clonotype. The V and J genes are TRBV20-1 and TRBJ1-5; 8 nucleotides agree with TRBD1. CDR3 size: 15 residues. V was pared by 0 bases and J by 5 bases, with 6 bases of the junction left unmatched. CDR1 and CDR2 (germline): DFQATT, SNEGSKA (reference sequence). CDR3 in DNA: TGCAGTGCTAGAGAAGCCAGGGGGCGCGATCAGCCCCAGCATTTT. Its translation: CSAREARGRDQPQHF.

About this clonotype: Possible read error: a much larger clone is one base away. This chain uses TRBV6-2 or TRBV6-3 with TRBJ1-5, with D uncertain. Per the germline V gene, CDR1 is MNHEY and CDR2 is SVGEGT. The CDR3 runs to 15 residues. CDR3 nucleotide sequence: TGTGCCAGCAGTTCTGCCTTGTCCCTTAATCCGCCCCAGCATTTT. Amino acids: CASSSALSLNPPQHF.

The V and J genes are TRBV3-1 and TRBJ2-5; D gene ambiguous. Germline V gene sequence: CDR1 LGHDT, CDR2 YNNKEL (reference sequence). Trimming cost V 6 bases and J 5 bases, with 13 bases left between them. The CDR3 extends over 13 amino acids. The CDR3 nucleotides read TGTGCCAGCAGGCTACATGAGGTGGAGACCCAGTACTTC. It specifies CASRLHEVETQYF.

For this clonotype: The junction shows a germline mismatch at one end, possibly a read error. The chain recombines TRBV6-5 with TRBJ2-1; D possibly corresponds to TRBD2 (5 bases). The germline CDR1 and CDR2 sequences are MNHEY and SVGAGI. The CDR3 runs 14 residues. CDR3 region: CASSLERTGNEQLF. The CDR3 nucleotides are TGTGCCAGCAGTCTCGAACGGACGGGGAATGAGCAGCTCTTC.